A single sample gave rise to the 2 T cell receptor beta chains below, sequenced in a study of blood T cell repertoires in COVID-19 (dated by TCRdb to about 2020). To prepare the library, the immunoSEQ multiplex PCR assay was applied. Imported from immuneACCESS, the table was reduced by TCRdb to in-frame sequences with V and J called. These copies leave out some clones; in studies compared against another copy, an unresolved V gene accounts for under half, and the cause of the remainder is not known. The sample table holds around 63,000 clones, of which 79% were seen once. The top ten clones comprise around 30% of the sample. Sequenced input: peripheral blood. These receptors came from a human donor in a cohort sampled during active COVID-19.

The CDR3 nucleotides read TGTGCCAGCAGCTCTTCCCGCGGGAGAGTGGGCACCGGGGAGCTGTTTTTT. It specifies CASSSSRGRVGTGELFF. The rearrangement links TRBV7-3 to TRBJ2-2; 7 bases match TRBD2. Unmatched junction bases numbered 12, after V lost 4 bases and J lost 4 bases. CDR3 length: 17 amino acids. CDR1 is SGHTA and CDR2 is FQGTGA in the germline V gene.

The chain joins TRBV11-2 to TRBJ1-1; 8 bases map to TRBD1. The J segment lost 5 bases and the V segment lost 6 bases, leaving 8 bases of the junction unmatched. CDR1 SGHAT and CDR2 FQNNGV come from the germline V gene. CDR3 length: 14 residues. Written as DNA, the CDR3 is TGTGCCAGCAGTGATTGGACAGGGAGTACTGAAGCTTTCTTT. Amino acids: CASSDWTGSTEAFF.